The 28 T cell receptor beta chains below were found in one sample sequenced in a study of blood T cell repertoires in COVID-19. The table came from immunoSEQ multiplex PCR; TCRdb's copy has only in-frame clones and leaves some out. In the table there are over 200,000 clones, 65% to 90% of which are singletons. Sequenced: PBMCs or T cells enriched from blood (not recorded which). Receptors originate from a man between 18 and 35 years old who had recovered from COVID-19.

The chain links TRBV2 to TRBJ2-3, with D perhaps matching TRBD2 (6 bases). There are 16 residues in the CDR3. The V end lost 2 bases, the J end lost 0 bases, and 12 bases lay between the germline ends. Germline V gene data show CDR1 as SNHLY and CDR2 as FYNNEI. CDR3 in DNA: TGTGCCAGCAGTGAATTGGGGCGGGGTAGCACAGATACGCAGTATTTT. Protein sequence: CASSELGRGSTDTQYF.

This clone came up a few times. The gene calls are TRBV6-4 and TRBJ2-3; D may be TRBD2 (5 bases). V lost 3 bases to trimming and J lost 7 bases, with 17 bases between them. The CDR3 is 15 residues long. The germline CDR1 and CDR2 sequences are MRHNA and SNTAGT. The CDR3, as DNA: TGTGCCAGCAGTGAGAGTGAGGTAGGCGGGTATACGCAGTATTTT. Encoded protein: CASSESEVGGYTQYF.

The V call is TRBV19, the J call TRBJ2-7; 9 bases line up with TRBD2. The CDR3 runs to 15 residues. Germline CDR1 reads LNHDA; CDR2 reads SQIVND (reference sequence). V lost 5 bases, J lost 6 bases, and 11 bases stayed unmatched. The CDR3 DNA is TGTGCCAGTAGTCAAATGGGGACTAGCCCTGGCGAGCAGTACTTC. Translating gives CASSQMGTSPGEQYF.

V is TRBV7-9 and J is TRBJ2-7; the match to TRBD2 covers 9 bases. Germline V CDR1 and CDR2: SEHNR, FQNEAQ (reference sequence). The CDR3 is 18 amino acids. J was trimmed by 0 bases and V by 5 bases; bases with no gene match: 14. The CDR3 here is CASSLWVGAGGPSYEQYF. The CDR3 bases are TGTGCCAGCAGCCTCTGGGTGGGAGCGGGGGGTCCCTCCTACGAGCAGTACTTC.

The CDR3 protein is CASSIALASGEQFF. As DNA, the CDR3 is TGTGCCAGTAGTATAGCACTAGCGTCCGGTGAGCAGTTCTTC. The rearrangement joins TRBV19 to TRBJ2-1, with 7 bases identical to TRBD2. The CDR3 extends over 14 amino acids. The J segment lost 9 bases and the V segment lost 1 base, leaving 6 bases of the junction unmatched. Germline CDR1 and CDR2: LNHDA and SQIVND (reference sequence).

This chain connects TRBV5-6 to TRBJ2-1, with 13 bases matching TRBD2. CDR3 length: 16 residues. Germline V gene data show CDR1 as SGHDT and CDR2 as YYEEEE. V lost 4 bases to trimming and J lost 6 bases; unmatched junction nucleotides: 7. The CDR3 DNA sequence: TGTGCCAGCAGCATCGCCGGACTAGCGGGAGTCAATGAGCAGTTCTTC. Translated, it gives CASSIAGLAGVNEQFF.

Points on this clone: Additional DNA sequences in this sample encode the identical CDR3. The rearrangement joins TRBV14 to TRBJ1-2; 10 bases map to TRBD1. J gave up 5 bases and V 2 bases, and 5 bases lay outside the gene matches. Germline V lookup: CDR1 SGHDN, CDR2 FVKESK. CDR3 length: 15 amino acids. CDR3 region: CASSQLTGGLYGYTF. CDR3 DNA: TGTGCCAGCAGCCAACTGACAGGGGGCCTTTATGGCTACACCTTC.

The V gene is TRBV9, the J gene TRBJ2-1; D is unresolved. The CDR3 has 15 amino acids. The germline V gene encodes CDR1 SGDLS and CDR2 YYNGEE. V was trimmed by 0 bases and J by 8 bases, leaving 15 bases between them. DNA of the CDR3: TGTGCCAGCAGCGTAGGGGCACCACCCTCTCATGAGCAGTTCTTC. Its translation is CASSVGAPPSHEQFF.

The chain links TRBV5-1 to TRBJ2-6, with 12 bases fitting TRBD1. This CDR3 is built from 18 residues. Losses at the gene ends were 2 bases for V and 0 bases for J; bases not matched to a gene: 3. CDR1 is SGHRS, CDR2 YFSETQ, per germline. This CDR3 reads CASSFLGQGASGANVLTF. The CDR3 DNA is TGCGCCAGCAGCTTTTTGGGACAGGGGGCCTCTGGGGCCAACGTCCTGACTTTC.

The CDR3 DNA is TGTGCCAGCAGCCAAAGCTTCAGGGAGGCGGTTGTTAGGGATACTGAAGCTTTCTTT. Amino acids: CASSQSFREAVVRDTEAFF. The genes are TRBV3-1 (or the pseudogene TRBV3-2) and TRBJ1-1, with a possible D match to TRBD1 (5 bases). Trimming removed 2 bases from V and 5 bases from J, with 27 bases in between. Germline CDR1 LGHDT, CDR2 YNNKEL (reference sequence). CDR3 length: 19 residues.

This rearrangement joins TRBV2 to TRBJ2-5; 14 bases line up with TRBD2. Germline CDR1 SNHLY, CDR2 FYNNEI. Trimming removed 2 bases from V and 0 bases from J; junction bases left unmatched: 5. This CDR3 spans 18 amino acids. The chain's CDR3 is CASSEWTSGGTYQETQYF. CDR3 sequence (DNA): TGTGCCAGCAGTGAATGGACTAGCGGGGGGACGTACCAAGAGACCCAGTACTTC. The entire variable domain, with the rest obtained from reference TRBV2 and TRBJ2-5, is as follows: EPEVTQTPSHQVTQMGQEVILRCVPISNHLYFYWYRQILGQKVEFLVSFYNNEISEKSEIFDDQFSVERPDGSNFTLKIRSTKLEDSAMYFCASSEWTSGGTYQETQYFGPGTRLLVL.

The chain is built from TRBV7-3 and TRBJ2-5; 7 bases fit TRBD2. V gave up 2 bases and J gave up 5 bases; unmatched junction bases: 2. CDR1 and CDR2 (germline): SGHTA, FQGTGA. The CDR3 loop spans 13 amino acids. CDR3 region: CASSLWGGETQYF. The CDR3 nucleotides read TGTGCCAGCAGCTTATGGGGGGGTGAGACCCAGTACTTC. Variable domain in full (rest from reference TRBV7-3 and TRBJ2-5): GAGVSQTPSNKVTEKGKYVELRCDPISGHTALYWYRQSLGQGPEFLIYFQGTGAADDSGLPNDRFFAVRPEGSVSTLKIQRTERGDSAVYLCASSLWGGETQYFGPGTRLLVL.

Written as DNA, the CDR3 is TGTGCCAGCAGTGGTTCATTGAACACTGAAGCTTTCTTT. Protein: CASSGSLNTEAFF. The gene calls are TRBV2 and TRBJ1-1; D is unresolved. The V end lost 4 bases, the J end lost 0 bases, and 6 bases lay between the germline ends. The germline V gene encodes CDR1 SNHLY and CDR2 FYNNEI. The CDR3 loop spans 13 amino acids.

CDR3 sequence (DNA): TGTGCCAGCAGCTTAGGAGCGGGGAAAGGGCTCTACGAGCAGTACTTC. The encoded protein is CASSLGAGKGLYEQYF. V and J are TRBV7-9 and TRBJ2-7; the match to TRBD2 covers 7 bases. This CDR3 comprises 16 residues. The junction had 9 bases not matched to a gene; V was cut back by 1 base and J by 3 bases. Germline V gives CDR1 SEHNR, CDR2 FQNEAQ (reference sequence).

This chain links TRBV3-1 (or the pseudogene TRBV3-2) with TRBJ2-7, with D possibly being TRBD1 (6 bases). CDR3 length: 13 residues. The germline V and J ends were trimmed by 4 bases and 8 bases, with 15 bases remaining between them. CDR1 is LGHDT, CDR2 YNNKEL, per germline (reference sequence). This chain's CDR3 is CASSPGQIGQQYF. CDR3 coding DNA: TGTGCCAGCAGCCCAGGACAGATCGGGCAGCAGTACTTC.

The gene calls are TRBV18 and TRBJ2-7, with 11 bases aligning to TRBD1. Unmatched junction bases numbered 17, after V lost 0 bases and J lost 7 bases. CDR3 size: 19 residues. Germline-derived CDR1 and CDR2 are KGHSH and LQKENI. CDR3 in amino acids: CASSPPGGQGAPRGGEQYF. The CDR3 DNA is TGTGCCAGCTCACCACCGGGCGGACAGGGGGCCCCCAGGGGTGGGGAGCAGTACTTC.

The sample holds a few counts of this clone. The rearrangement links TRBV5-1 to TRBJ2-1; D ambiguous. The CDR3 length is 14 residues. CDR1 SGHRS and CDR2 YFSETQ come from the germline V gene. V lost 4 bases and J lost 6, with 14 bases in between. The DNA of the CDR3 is TGCGCCAGCAGCCCTAAGGCGGAAACCAATGAGCAGTTCTTC. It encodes CASSPKAETNEQFF.

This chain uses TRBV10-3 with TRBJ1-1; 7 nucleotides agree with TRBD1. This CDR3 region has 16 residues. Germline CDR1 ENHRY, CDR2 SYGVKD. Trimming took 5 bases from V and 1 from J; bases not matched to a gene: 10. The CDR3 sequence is CAISQHQGERNTEAFF. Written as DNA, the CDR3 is TGTGCCATCAGTCAACATCAGGGGGAACGGAACACTGAAGCTTTCTTT.

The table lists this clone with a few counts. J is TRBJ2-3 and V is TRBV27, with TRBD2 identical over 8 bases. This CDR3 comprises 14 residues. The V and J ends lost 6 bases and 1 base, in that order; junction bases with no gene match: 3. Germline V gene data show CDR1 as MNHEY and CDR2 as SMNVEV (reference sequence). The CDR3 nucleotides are TGTGCCAGCAGCAAACTAGCGGGCACAGATACGCAGTATTTT. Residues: CASSKLAGTDTQYF.

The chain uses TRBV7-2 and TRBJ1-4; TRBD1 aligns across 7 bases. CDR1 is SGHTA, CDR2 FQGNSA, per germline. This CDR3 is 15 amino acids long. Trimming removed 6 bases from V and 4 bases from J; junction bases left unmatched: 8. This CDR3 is CASRAGTALNEKLFF. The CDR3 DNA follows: TGTGCCAGCAGAGCCGGGACAGCACTTAATGAAAAACTGTTTTTT.

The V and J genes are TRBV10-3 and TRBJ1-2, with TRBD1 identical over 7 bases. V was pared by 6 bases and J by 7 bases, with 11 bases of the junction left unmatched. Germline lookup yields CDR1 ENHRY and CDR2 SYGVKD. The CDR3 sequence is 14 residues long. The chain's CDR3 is CAIRDRWNHGGYTF. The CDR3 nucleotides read TGTGCCATCAGGGACAGGTGGAACCACGGTGGCTACACCTTC.

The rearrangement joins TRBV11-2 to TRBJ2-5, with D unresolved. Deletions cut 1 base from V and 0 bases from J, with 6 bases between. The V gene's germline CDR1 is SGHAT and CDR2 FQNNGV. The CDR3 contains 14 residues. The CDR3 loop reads CASSLAHYQETQYF. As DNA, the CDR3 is TGTGCCAGCAGCTTAGCCCACTACCAAGAGACCCAGTACTTC. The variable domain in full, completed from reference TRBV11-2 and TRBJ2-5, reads EAGVAQSPRYKIIEKRQSVAFWCNPISGHATLYWYQQILGQGPKLLIQFQNNGVVDDSQLPKDRFSAERLKGVDSTLKIQPAKLEDSAVYLCASSLAHYQETQYFGPGTRLLVL.

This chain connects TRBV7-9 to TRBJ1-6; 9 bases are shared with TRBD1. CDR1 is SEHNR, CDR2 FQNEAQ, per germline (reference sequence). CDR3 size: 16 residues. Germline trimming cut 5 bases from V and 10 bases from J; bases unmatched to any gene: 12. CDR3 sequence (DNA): TGTGCCAGCAGCGCCTCGACCCCGGGACAGGGCTCACCCCTCCACTTT. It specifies CASSASTPGQGSPLHF. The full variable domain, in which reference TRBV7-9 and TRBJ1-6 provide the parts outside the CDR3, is DTGVSQNPRHKITKRGQNVTFRCDPISEHNRLYWYRQTLGQGPEFLTYFQNEAQLEKSRLLSDRFSAERPKGSFSTLEIQRTEQGDSAMYLCASSASTPGQGSPLHFGNGTRLTVT.

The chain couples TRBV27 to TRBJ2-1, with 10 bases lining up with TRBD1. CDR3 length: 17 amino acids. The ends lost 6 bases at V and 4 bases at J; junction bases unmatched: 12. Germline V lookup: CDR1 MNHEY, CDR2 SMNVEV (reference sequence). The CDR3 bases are TGTGCCAGCAGCTCCCTAATGGACAGGGGGTATTACAATGAGCAGTTCTTC. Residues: CASSSLMDRGYYNEQFF.

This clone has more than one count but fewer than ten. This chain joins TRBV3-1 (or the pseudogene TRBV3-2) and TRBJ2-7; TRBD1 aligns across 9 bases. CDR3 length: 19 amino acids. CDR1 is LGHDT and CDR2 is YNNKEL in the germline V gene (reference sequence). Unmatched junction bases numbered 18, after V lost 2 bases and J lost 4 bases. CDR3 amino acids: CASSQHTRLGTGGMYEQYF. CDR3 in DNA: TGTGCCAGCAGCCAACACACCCGTCTAGGCACAGGGGGCATGTACGAGCAGTACTTC.

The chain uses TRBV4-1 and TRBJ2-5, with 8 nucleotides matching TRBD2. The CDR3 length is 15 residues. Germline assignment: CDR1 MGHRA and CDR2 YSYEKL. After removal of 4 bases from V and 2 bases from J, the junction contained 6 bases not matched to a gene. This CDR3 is CASSPGSSGQETQYF. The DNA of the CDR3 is TGCGCCAGCAGCCCCGGGTCTAGCGGGCAAGAGACCCAGTACTTC.

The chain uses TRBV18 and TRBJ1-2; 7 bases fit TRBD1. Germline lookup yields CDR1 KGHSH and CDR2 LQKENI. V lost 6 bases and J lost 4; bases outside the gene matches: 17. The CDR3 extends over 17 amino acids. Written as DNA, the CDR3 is TGTGCCAGCTCGCTTATGGACAGGCGGGTTAATGTCTATGGCTACACCTTC. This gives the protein CASSLMDRRVNVYGYTF.

The CDR3 bases are TGTGCCAGCAGTTTAGCCGGCGGGGAGCTGTTTTTT. Translated: CASSLAGGELFF. The rearrangement joins TRBV27 to TRBJ2-2; no reliable D call. The V end lost 2 bases, the J end lost 7 bases, and 5 bases lay between the germline ends. The CDR3 totals 12 residues. Germline CDR1 MNHEY, CDR2 SMNVEV (reference sequence).